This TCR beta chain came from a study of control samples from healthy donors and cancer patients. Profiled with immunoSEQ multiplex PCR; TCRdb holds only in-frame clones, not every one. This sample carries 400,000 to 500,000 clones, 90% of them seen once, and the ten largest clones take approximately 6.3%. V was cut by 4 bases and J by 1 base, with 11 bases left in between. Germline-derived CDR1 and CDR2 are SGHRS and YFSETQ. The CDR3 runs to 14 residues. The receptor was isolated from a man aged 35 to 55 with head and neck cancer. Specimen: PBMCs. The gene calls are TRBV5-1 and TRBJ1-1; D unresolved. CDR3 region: CASSGVGGNTEAFF. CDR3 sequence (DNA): TGCGCCAGCAGCGGCGTCGGAGGGAACACTGAAGCTTTCTTT.